This entry concerns a single T cell receptor (beta chain). Trimming took off 3 bases at V and 5 bases at J, with 9 bases between the two ends. CDR1 is SGHVS and CDR2 is FQNEAQ in the germline V gene. The CDR3 is made up of 13 amino acids. The source of the sample is a study of blood T cell repertoires in COVID-19. Study summary: There were acute and convalescent COVID-19 samples, and they came from the United States, Italy and Spain. Nucleic acid was either cDNA or gDNA, and it came from T cells, B-cell-depleted T cells, or PBMCs.

Original analysis: Reference gene primer amplification yielded estimated nucleated cell counts. Generated by immunoSEQ multiplex PCR, the TCRdb table keeps only in-frame clones and is missing some. That table supplies the V and J calls and clone size; D and trimming were determined from the DNA. The profile shows tens of thousands of clones, approximately 89% of them singletons. The sequenced material came from peripheral blood. The source of this sequence is a man aged 50-59 years with active COVID-19. This sequence joins TRBV7-8 and TRBJ2-3; D is unclear. In DNA form, the CDR3 reads TGTGCCAGCAGCTTGGGTTGGAGAGATACGCAGTATTTT. The encoded protein is CASSLGWRDTQYF.